This T cell receptor (beta chain) is from a study of cytomegalovirus exposure and HLA in healthy donors. Study outcomes and limitations: With later analysis, a missense DCLRE1C variant became linked to TCR beta V- and J-gene trimming.

V shed 2 bases and J 1 base; nucleotides not matched to a gene: 2. CDR3 size: 15 residues. Germline V gives CDR1 KGHSH, CDR2 LQKENI. The table lists this clone with a few counts. Its target is not known. PCR was performed using 60 Vbeta and 13 Jbeta primers. Some clones are missing from TCRdb's copy, which holds only in-frame ones; the method was immunoSEQ multiplex PCR. The sample records 150,000 to 200,000 clones, 80% to 90% being singletons. Sequencing was done on a sample of PBMCs. The clonotype originates from a man between 18 and 35 years old in good health and CMV-seropositive. The V and J genes are TRBV18 and TRBJ2-3, with TRBD2 matching over 8 bases. The CDR3 nucleotides read TGTGCCAGCTCACCAATCGGGGGGGGCACAGATACGCAGTATTTT. Translation gives CASSPIGGGTDTQYF.